These 8 T cell receptor beta chains came from one sample sequenced in a study of blood T cell repertoires in COVID-19. Libraries were prepared by immunoSEQ multiplex PCR; TCRdb keeps only in-frame clonotypes and omits some of them. The sample lists some 130,000 clones, around 87% seen once, with around 2.3% in the top ten. Sequencing was carried out using peripheral blood. These receptors all stem from a man in his fifties with active COVID-19.

V is TRBV12-2 and J is TRBJ2-1; the table's D call of TRBD2 was not tested on the DNA. TRBV12-2 is tagged as a pseudogene. The length of the CDR3 is 15 residues. CDR3 protein: CASRLAGSSYNEQFF. The CDR3 DNA is TGTGCAAGTCGCTTAGCCGGGAGCTCCTACAATGAGCAGTTCTTC.

V gene TRBV2 combines with J gene TRBJ1-1, with 7 bases lining up with TRBD1. The length of the CDR3 is 13 residues. Germline V gives CDR1 SNHLY, CDR2 FYNNEI. With V trimmed by 8 bases and J by 3 bases, 6 bases remained unmatched. The CDR3 is CASQGELYTEAFF. CDR3 nucleotide sequence: TGTGCCAGCCAGGGGGAATTGTACACTGAAGCTTTCTTT. The full variable domain, in which reference TRBV2 and TRBJ1-1 provide the parts outside the CDR3, is EPEVTQTPSHQVTQMGQEVILRCVPISNHLYFYWYRQILGQKVEFLVSFYNNEISEKSEIFDDQFSVERPDGSNFTLKIRSTKLEDSAMYFCASQGELYTEAFFGQGTRLTVV.

Here the CDR3 reads CASSTGTVAEAFF. The CDR3 bases are TGTGCCAGCAGTACAGGGACAGTGGCTGAAGCTTTCTTT. This rearrangement joins TRBV12-3 or TRBV12-4 to TRBJ1-1, with TRBD1 matching over 7 bases. V was clipped by 5 bases and J by 6 bases; unmatched bases: 6. The CDR3 length is 13 residues.

The chain combines TRBV9 with TRBJ1-2, with 9 nucleotides matching TRBD1. The J segment lost 2 bases and the V segment lost 1 base, leaving 3 bases of the junction unmatched. CDR3 size: 15 residues. CDR1 SGDLS and CDR2 YYNGEE come from the germline V gene. The CDR3 region is CASSVLGTGNYGYTF. In nucleotides, the CDR3 is TGTGCCAGCAGCGTACTAGGGACAGGGAACTATGGCTACACCTTC.

This rearrangement joins TRBV7-9 to TRBJ2-2; TRBD1 agrees at 9 bases. The CDR3 has 14 amino acids. Per the germline V gene, CDR1 is SEHNR and CDR2 is FQNEAQ (reference sequence). J lost 5 bases, V lost 3 bases, and 1 base had no gene match. The CDR3 sequence is CASSLGQGTGELFF. CDR3 coding DNA: TGTGCCAGCAGCTTGGGACAGGGTACCGGGGAGCTGTTTTTT. Using reference TRBV7-9 and TRBJ2-2 for the parts outside the CDR3, the full variable domain is DTGVSQNPRHKITKRGQNVTFRCDPISEHNRLYWYRQTLGQGPEFLTYFQNEAQLEKSRLLSDRFSAERPKGSFSTLEIQRTEQGDSAMYLCASSLGQGTGELFFGEGSRLTVL.

J is TRBJ2-1 and V is TRBV6-5; D is possibly TRBD2 (7 bases). V was trimmed by 5 bases and J by 9 bases, leaving 20 bases between them. The germline V gene has CDR1 MNHEY and CDR2 SVGAGI. This CDR3 spans 15 amino acids. The CDR3 DNA reads as TGTGCCAGCAGTCTTTTGGTGGGGGGGCCGAGTGAGCAGTTCTTC. It codes for CASSLLVGGPSEQFF.

V gene TRBV11-1 combines with J gene TRBJ1-1; maybe TRBD1 (5 bases). The CDR3 extends over 15 amino acids. Germline CDR1 and CDR2: SGHAT and FQDESV (reference sequence). Trimming shortened V by 1 base and J by 4 bases, and 13 bases separated the two germline ends. As DNA, the CDR3 is TGTGCCAGCAGCTTAGATGGGGGGAAGCCCACTGAAGCTTTCTTT. Amino acids: CASSLDGGKPTEAFF.

The chain is built from TRBV3-1 (or the pseudogene TRBV3-2) and TRBJ1-2, with D uncertain. The CDR3 runs 15 residues. Trimming pared 3 bases from V and 5 bases from J, leaving 16 bases between. CDR1 LGHDT and CDR2 YNNKEL come from the germline V gene (reference sequence). CDR3 coding DNA: TGTGCCAGCAGCCACCTCCGAGGACTGGATTATGGCTACACCTTC. Translated, it gives CASSHLRGLDYGYTF.